This T cell receptor beta chain was sequenced for a study of technical replicates of blood from a handful of donors. Clones were sequenced by immunoSEQ multiplex PCR, and TCRdb holds only the in-frame ones, with some missing. Of some 96,000 clones listed, approximately 96% were seen once; the top ten hold about 0.21%. V trimming: 6 bases; J trimming: 5 bases; junction bases outside the gene matches: 17. In germline, CDR1 is LNHDA, CDR2 SQIVND (reference sequence). This CDR3 has 20 residues. The origin of this receptor is a human donor in good health. This chain uses TRBV19 with TRBJ2-2, with TRBD2 identical over 14 bases. Sequencing was performed on T cells isolated from PBMCs. The CDR3 sequence: CASSADRAGLAGGFTGELFF. The CDR3 coding sequence is TGTGCCAGTAGCGCCGACAGGGCCGGACTAGCGGGAGGCTTTACCGGGGAGCTGTTTTTT.